Each of the 21 T cell receptor beta chains below was sequenced from the same sample in a study of CD8+ T cells in alopecia areata. Sequencing templates came from extracted RNA that was reverse transcribed into cDNA. Sequenced by immunoSEQ multiplex PCR; TCRdb stores in-frame clones only, minus some. The sample contains almost 250,000 clones, less than 80% of which appear only once. The source material was CD4+ T cells sorted from blood, sampled at week 0. These receptors came from a human donor with alopecia areata.

This clone was seen a few times. The rearrangement joins TRBV29-1 to TRBJ2-5, with a weak D call TRBD2 (5 bases). V lost 5 bases and J 7 bases, leaving 14 bases between the germline ends. Germline CDR1 reads SQVTM; CDR2 reads ANQGSEA. The CDR3 totals 12 residues. Here the CDR3 reads CSVSPRGRTQYF. The CDR3 bases are TGCAGCGTTTCGCCCCGCGGGCGGACCCAGTACTTC.

This clone has only a few counts. The chain couples TRBV7-8 to TRBJ1-3, with 7 bases that match TRBD1. The CDR3 is 16 amino acids. The V segment lost 4 bases and the J segment 0 bases; nucleotides outside the gene matches: 6. Germline V gene data show CDR1 as SGHVS and CDR2 as FQNEAQ. CDR3 coding DNA: TGTGCCAGCAGCTCCATGACAGGGTACTCTGGAAACACCATATATTTT. It is translated as CASSSMTGYSGNTIYF.

This sequence joins TRBV7-2 and TRBJ2-5; 11 bases map to TRBD2. This CDR3 has 15 amino acids. Germline trimming cut 4 bases from V and 5 bases from J; bases unmatched to any gene: 6. Germline loops: CDR1 SGHTA, CDR2 FQGNSA. The CDR3 DNA follows: TGTGCCAGCAGCTCCGGACTAGCGGGTTGGGAGACCCAGTACTTC. Translation: CASSSGLAGWETQYF.

The rearrangement joins TRBV30 to TRBJ1-2; perhaps TRBD1 as D (5 bases). Looked up from germline, CDR1 is GTSNPN and CDR2 is SVGIG (reference sequence). The CDR3 has 15 residues. V was clipped by 1 base and J by 8 bases, with 20 bases between them. DNA for the CDR3: TGTGCCTGGAGTGCTCCGGAGACAGCATTGAAAGGCTACACCTTC. Protein product: CAWSAPETALKGYTF.

The J gene is TRBJ2-5, the V gene TRBV9, with D unresolved. The CDR3 totals 13 residues. Trimming removed 1 base from V and 1 base from J, with 5 bases in between. Germline CDR1 SGDLS, CDR2 YYNGEE. Here the CDR3 reads CASSVNAQETQYF. The CDR3 DNA sequence: TGTGCCAGCAGCGTAAACGCCCAAGAGACCCAGTACTTC.

The chain's CDR3 is CASYATGLNTEAFF. The CDR3, as DNA: TGTGCCAGCTATGCGACAGGATTGAACACTGAAGCTTTCTTT. The chain joins TRBV7-9 to TRBJ1-1; possibly TRBD1 for D (6 bases). Germline V lookup: CDR1 SEHNR, CDR2 FQNEAQ (reference sequence). Between the trimmed V and J ends, which lost 8 bases and 0 bases, there was a span of 13 bases. The CDR3 extends over 14 amino acids.

The gene calls are TRBV30 and TRBJ2-1; tentative D call: TRBD1 (6 bases). The CDR3 length is 15 residues. Between the trimmed V and J ends, which lost 1 base and 2 bases, there was a span of 12 bases. Germline assignment: CDR1 GTSNPN and CDR2 SVGIG (reference sequence). The CDR3 sequence is CAWSGEQGAYNEQFF. The DNA of the CDR3 is TGTGCCTGGAGTGGCGAACAGGGAGCCTACAATGAGCAGTTCTTC.

Notes on this clone: Other DNA sequences within the sample encode an identical CDR3. The chain uses TRBV7-2 and TRBJ2-7; no reliable D call. Trimming took 5 bases from V and 2 from J, leaving 4 bases between them. In germline, CDR1 is SGHTA, CDR2 FQGNSA. This CDR3 comprises 11 residues. The CDR3 sequence: CASSPAYEQYF. The CDR3 DNA follows: TGTGCCAGCAGCCCGGCCTACGAGCAGTACTTC. The variable domain in full, completed from reference TRBV7-2 and TRBJ2-7, reads GAGVSQSPSNKVTEKGKDVELRCDPISGHTALYWYRQSLGQGLEFLIYFQGNSAPDKSGLPSDRFSAERTGGSVSTLTIQRTQQEDSAVYLCASSPAYEQYFGPGTRLTVT.

This clone is a singleton in its sample. This chain links TRBV7-3 with TRBJ2-1; D remains unclear. The CDR3 consists of 15 residues. V was cut by 4 bases and J by 0 bases, with 10 bases left in between. Looked up from germline, CDR1 is SGHTA and CDR2 is FQGTGA. The CDR3 DNA sequence: TGTGCCAGCAGCTCAGGTCAGAGCTCCTACAATGAGCAGTTCTTC. It encodes CASSSGQSSYNEQFF.

This clone was detected once. The V gene is TRBV9, the J gene TRBJ2-7; 12 bases line up with TRBD1. The CDR3 is 16 residues long. Germline-derived CDR1 and CDR2 are SGDLS and YYNGEE. The trim removed 0 bases at V and 5 bases at J, leaving 6 bases unmatched. CDR3 amino acids: CASSVDSGQGAHEQYF. CDR3 nucleotide sequence: TGTGCCAGCAGCGTAGACTCGGGACAGGGGGCCCACGAGCAGTACTTC.

The V gene is TRBV5-4, the J gene TRBJ1-2, with D uncertain. V was pared by 0 bases and J by 8 bases, with 8 bases between. This CDR3 is 12 amino acids long. Looked up from germline, CDR1 is SGHNT and CDR2 is YYREEE (reference sequence). CDR3 sequence: CASSLARRGYTF. The CDR3 DNA is TGTGCCAGCAGCTTGGCGCGACGGGGCTACACCTTC. Based on the CDR3 plus reference TRBV5-4 and TRBJ1-2, the full variable domain is ETGVTQSPTHLIKTRGQQVTLRCSSQSGHNTVSWYQQALGQGPQFIFQYYREEENGRGNFPPRFSGLQFPNYSSELNVNALELDDSALYLCASSLARRGYTFGSGTRLTVV.

The chain is built from TRBV4-3 and TRBJ2-5; no definite D call. The CDR3 loop spans 12 amino acids. Deletions cut 0 bases from V and 6 bases from J, with 5 bases between. CDR1 LGHNA and CDR2 YSLEER come from the germline V gene. CDR3 sequence: CASSQDRQTQYF. CDR3 nucleotides: TGCGCCAGCAGCCAAGATCGTCAGACCCAGTACTTC.

The J gene is TRBJ1-3, the V gene TRBV7-2; D is unclear. CDR1 is SGHTA and CDR2 is FQGNSA in the germline V gene. V was trimmed by 3 bases and J by 5 bases, leaving 8 bases between them. CDR3 size: 13 residues. The CDR3 DNA sequence: TGTGCCAGCAGCTTTGGGTTTCGAAACACCATATATTTT. It translates to CASSFGFRNTIYF.

The chain combines TRBV7-9 with TRBJ1-2; no clear D. V was cut by 4 bases and J by 6 bases, with 12 bases left in between. Germline lookup yields CDR1 SEHNR and CDR2 FQNEAQ (reference sequence). The length of the CDR3 is 13 residues. CDR3 sequence reads: CASSWAGKDGYTF. DNA for the CDR3: TGTGCCAGCAGCTGGGCGGGTAAGGATGGCTACACCTTC.

This chain links TRBV30 with TRBJ2-5; 7 nucleotides match TRBD1. V was pared by 3 bases and J by 5 bases, with 9 bases of the junction left unmatched. Germline assignment: CDR1 GTSNPN and CDR2 SVGIG (reference sequence). The CDR3 loop spans 14 amino acids. The CDR3 DNA follows: TGTGCCTGGAGCTCGTACGCCAGGGGGGAGACCCAGTACTTC. The encoded protein is CAWSSYARGETQYF. The entire variable domain, with the rest obtained from reference TRBV30 and TRBJ2-5, is as follows: SQTIHQWPATLVQPVGSPLSLECTVEGTSNPNLYWYRQAAGRGLQLLFYSVGIGQISSEVPQNLSASRPQDRQFILSSKKLLLSDSGFYLCAWSSYARGETQYFGPGTRLLVL.

The chain links TRBV9 to TRBJ2-7, with 8 bases identical to TRBD2. The CDR3 is made up of 15 amino acids. Germline V gene lookup returns CDR1 SGDLS and CDR2 YYNGEE. The junction had 9 bases not matched to a gene; V was cut back by 4 bases and J by 3 bases. The CDR3, as DNA: TGTGCCAGCAGCATGAGCGGGGGACGGAACTACGAGCAGTACTTC. This sequence encodes CASSMSGGRNYEQYF. The full variable domain, in which reference TRBV9 and TRBJ2-7 provide the parts outside the CDR3, is DSGVTQTPKHLITATGQRVTLRCSPRSGDLSVYWYQQSLDQGLQFLIQYYNGEERAKGNILERFSAQQFPDLHSELNLSSLELGDSALYFCASSMSGGRNYEQYFGPGTRLTVT.

V is TRBV5-4 and J is TRBJ2-2, with D perhaps matching TRBD2 (6 bases). Germline V gene lookup returns CDR1 SGHNT and CDR2 YYREEE (reference sequence). CDR3 length equals 15 residues. Between the trimmed V and J ends, which lost 1 base and 2 bases, there was a span of 9 bases. CDR3: CASSLRRANTGELFF. CDR3 bases: TGTGCCAGCAGCTTGAGGAGGGCAAACACCGGGGAGCTGTTTTTT.

The chain is built from TRBV18 and TRBJ2-4; a weak D match, TRBD2 (5 bases). This CDR3 region has 15 residues. CDR1 and CDR2 from the germline V gene are KGHSH and LQKENI. V shed 2 bases and J shed 3 bases, with 11 bases lying between them. The CDR3 DNA reads as TGTGCCAGCTCACCAGCGGGCCAAGGCAAAAACATTCAGTACTTC. Its translation is CASSPAGQGKNIQYF.

In regard to this clone: This sample also contains other DNA sequences that code for the same CDR3. The chain has TRBV5-1 and TRBJ2-1; D remains unclear. The germline gives CDR1 SGHRS, CDR2 YFSETQ. V dropped 0 bases and J dropped 2 bases, with 3 bases sitting between them. CDR3 length: 13 residues. This CDR3 is CASSLGTYNEQFF. DNA for the CDR3: TGCGCCAGCAGCTTGGGCACCTACAATGAGCAGTTCTTC.

About this clone itself: The same CDR3 can be traced to other DNA sequences in this sample. The chain combines TRBV29-1 with TRBJ1-1, with D possibly TRBD1 on 6 matching bases. V was pared by 6 bases and J by 4 bases, with 12 bases between. Germline assignment: CDR1 SQVTM and CDR2 ANQGSEA. The CDR3 consists of 12 residues. CDR3 protein: CSVARGGTEAFF. The CDR3 nucleotides read TGCAGCGTCGCCAGGGGCGGCACTGAAGCTTTCTTT.

This chain links TRBV5-6 with TRBJ2-1, with 8 bases that match TRBD2. Germline V lookup: CDR1 SGHDT, CDR2 YYEEEE. V trimming: 1 base; J trimming: 2 bases; junction bases outside the gene matches: 5. This CDR3 is 16 amino acids long. The CDR3 region is CASSLRLAGAYNEQFF. CDR3 nucleotides: TGTGCCAGCAGCTTGAGGCTAGCGGGCGCCTACAATGAGCAGTTCTTC.